These T cell receptor beta chains were read from a single sample in a study of identifying expanded T cells in peripheral blood. Sequencing was performed with immunoSEQ multiplex PCR; in TCRdb, only in-frame clones are kept and a portion is missing. The sample records tens of thousands of clones, 70% to 90% being singletons. The specimen sequenced was blood. These receptors came from a person between 18 and 75 years old in good health. Both conserved end residues are part of each CDR3. Fields, in order: clone size, D gene, J gene, V gene, CDR3 protein, CDR3 DNA. A D gene is named only where the DNA matches it firmly. Size tells how often a clone was seen (once, few, many) or the class of an expanded clone, and some rows leave it out.

size: .; D: TRBD1; J: TRBJ2-7; V: TRBV5-1; CDR3: CASSFGTGSHEQYF; DNA: TGCGCCAGCAGCTTCGGGACAGGGTCCCACGAGCAGTACTTC
size: .; D: .; J: TRBJ2-4; V: TRBV25-1; CDR3: CASSSQGPKNIQYF; DNA: TGTGCCAGCAGTTCGCAGGGTCCCAAAAACATTCAGTACTTC
size: .; D: .; J: TRBJ1-1; V: TRBV27; CDR3: CASRPAGRSGAAEAFF; DNA: TGTGCCAGCAGACCGGCAGGGCGTTCCGGGGCTGCTGAAGCTTTCTTT
size: once; D: TRBD1; J: TRBJ2-7; V: TRBV11-1; CDR3: CASSPRTGLFEQYF; DNA: TGTGCCAGCAGCCCCCGGACAGGGCTATTCGAGCAGTACTTC
size: .; D: .; J: TRBJ1-1; V: TRBV30; CDR3: CAWSAYGWDTEAFF; DNA: TGTGCCTGGAGTGCCTACGGGTGGGACACTGAAGCTTTCTTT
size: .; D: .; J: TRBJ1-6; V: TRBV12-5; CDR3: CASGLVPGDSPLHF; DNA: TGTGCTAGTGGTTTGGTACCTGGGGATTCACCCCTCCACTTT
size: .; D: .; J: TRBJ1-6; V: TRBV28; CDR3: CASSPGRNSPLHF; DNA: TGTGCCAGCAGTCCCGGGAGAAACTCACCCCTCCACTTT
size: .; D: TRBD1; J: TRBJ1-2; V: TRBV7-2; CDR3: CASSFLGQRVYGYTF; DNA: TGTGCCAGCAGCTTCCTGGGACAGAGGGTCTATGGCTACACCTTC
size: .; D: .; J: TRBJ2-3; V: TRBV7-8; CDR3: CASSLRGRGGSTDTQYF; DNA: TGTGCCAGCAGCTTAAGAGGGCGGGGAGGTAGCACAGATACGCAGTATTTT
size: .; D: TRBD2; J: TRBJ2-5; V: TRBV30; CDR3: CAWSVASGSPETQYF; DNA: TGTGCCTGGAGTGTGGCTAGCGGGAGTCCAGAGACCCAGTACTTC
size: .; D: .; J: TRBJ1-1; V: TRBV6-5; CDR3: CASRLREEAFF; DNA: TGTGCCAGCAGACTAAGGGAGGAAGCTTTCTTT
size: once; D: .; J: TRBJ2-5; V: TRBV15; CDR3: CATSRDYTGQETQYF; DNA: TGTGCCACCAGCAGAGATTATACAGGCCAAGAGACCCAGTACTTC
size: .; D: .; J: TRBJ2-3; V: TRBV27; CDR3: CASSYLNRDTSTDTQYF; DNA: TGTGCCAGCAGTTACCTCAACAGGGACACTAGCACAGATACGCAGTATTTT
size: .; D: .; J: TRBJ1-2; V: TRBV5-5; CDR3: CASNAVGANYGYTF; DNA: TGTGCCAGCAATGCGGTAGGGGCTAACTATGGCTACACCTTC
size: once; D: TRBD2; J: TRBJ2-3; V: TRBV19; CDR3: CASSRSGNDGTDTQYF; DNA: TGTGCCAGTAGTAGGAGCGGGAACGATGGCACAGATACGCAGTATTTT
size: .; D: .; J: TRBJ1-4; V: TRBV19; CDR3: CASSPYASGATNEKLFF; DNA: TGTGCCAGTAGTCCCTACGCCTCCGGTGCAACTAATGAAAAACTGTTTTTT
size: .; D: .; J: TRBJ2-5; V: TRBV7-2; CDR3: CASSSGVRETQYF; DNA: TGTGCCAGCAGCTCAGGGGTTAGGGAGACCCAGTACTTC
size: .; D: .; J: TRBJ2-5; V: TRBV10-3; CDR3: CAIGPGEGMETQYF; DNA: TGTGCCATCGGTCCAGGGGAAGGGATGGAGACCCAGTACTTC
size: .; D: .; J: TRBJ1-1; V: TRBV28; CDR3: CASSPPTVGGTFF; DNA: TGTGCCAGCAGTCCTCCTACGGTGGGGGGAACTTTCTTT
size: .; D: TRBD1; J: TRBJ1-1; V: TRBV5-1; CDR3: CASSPSDRGGTEAFF; DNA: TGCGCCAGCAGCCCGTCGGACAGGGGAGGGACTGAAGCTTTCTTT
size: .; D: .; J: TRBJ2-1; V: TRBV20-1; CDR3: CSALADEQFF; DNA: TGCAGTGCGTTAGCTGATGAGCAGTTCTTC
size: .; D: .; J: TRBJ1-4; V: TRBV4-1; CDR3: CASSQVGTGSARSF; DNA: .
size: .; D: .; J: TRBJ2-4; V: TRBV11-2; CDR3: CASSLVTVAKNIQYF; DNA: TGTGCCAGCAGCTTAGTGACGGTAGCCAAAAACATTCAGTACTTC
size: few; D: .; J: TRBJ1-2; V: TRBV7-9; CDR3: CASSVGGSNYGYTF; DNA: TGTGCCAGCAGCGTAGGGGGTTCTAACTATGGCTACACCTTC
size: .; D: TRBD2; J: TRBJ2-2; V: TRBV19; CDR3: CASSRTSGSNTGELFF; DNA: TGTGCCAGTAGTAGAACTAGCGGCTCGAACACCGGGGAGCTGTTTTTT
size: .; D: .; J: TRBJ2-6; V: TRBV5-4; CDR3: CASSLASGANVLTF; DNA: TGTGCCAGCAGCTTGGCGTCGGGGGCCAACGTCCTGACTTTC
size: once; D: TRBD1; J: TRBJ1-2; V: TRBV19; CDR3: CASRGAGTGFYYGYTF; DNA: TGTGCCAGTAGGGGTGCTGGGACAGGGTTTTACTATGGCTACACCTTC
size: .; D: .; J: TRBJ1-5; V: TRBV6-1; CDR3: CASRDVRQNQPQHF; DNA: TGTGCCAGCAGGGACGTCCGACAGAATCAGCCCCAGCATTTT
size: .; D: .; J: TRBJ1-5; V: TRBV4-1; CDR3: CASSQDSGQLLLNQPQHF; DNA: TGCGCCAGCAGCCAAGATTCCGGGCAGCTTCTCTTAAATCAGCCCCAGCATTTT
size: .; D: .; J: TRBJ1-1; V: TRBV7-2; CDR3: CASSLAVRVGGEAFF; DNA: TGTGCCAGCAGCTTAGCGGTTAGGGTCGGGGGGGAAGCTTTCTTT
size: .; D: TRBD1; J: TRBJ1-6; V: TRBV7-8; CDR3: CASSSRQGADSPLHF; DNA: TGTGCCAGCAGCTCCCGACAGGGGGCTGATTCACCCCTCCACTTT
size: .; D: .; J: TRBJ1-2; V: TRBV11-3; CDR3: CASSHLNRSYGYTF; DNA: TGTGCCAGCAGCCACCTAAACAGGTCCTATGGCTACACCTTC
size: .; D: TRBD1; J: TRBJ1-4; V: TRBV2; CDR3: CASMGQASLHEKLFF; DNA: TGTGCCAGCATGGGACAGGCCTCACTACATGAAAAACTGTTTTTT
size: .; D: .; J: TRBJ1-1; V: TRBV5-1; CDR3: CASSLLLEGTEAFF; DNA: TGCGCCAGCAGCTTGCTCTTGGAAGGCACTGAAGCTTTCTTT
size: .; D: TRBD2; J: TRBJ2-7; V: TRBV10-3; CDR3: CAIMGVAGGHYEQYF; DNA: TGTGCCATCATGGGGGTAGCGGGGGGCCATTACGAGCAGTACTTC
size: .; D: TRBD1; J: TRBJ2-3; V: TRBV2; CDR3: CASSSGTASTDTQYF; DNA: TGTGCCAGCAGTTCCGGGACAGCCAGCACAGATACGCAGTATTTT
size: .; D: .; J: TRBJ1-3; V: TRBV5-6; CDR3: CASSFRANTIYF; DNA: TGTGCCAGCAGCTTCCGCGCTAACACCATATATTTT
size: .; D: TRBD1; J: TRBJ1-5; V: TRBV6-1; CDR3: CASILDRGQGQPQHF; DNA: TGTGCCAGCATTTTAGACAGGGGGCAGGGGCAGCCCCAGCATTTT
size: .; D: TRBD2; J: TRBJ2-7; V: TRBV7-6; CDR3: CASSFSSGRIYEQYF; DNA: TGTGCCAGCAGCTTTAGTAGCGGGAGGATCTACGAGCAGTACTTC
size: .; D: TRBD2; J: TRBJ2-3; V: TRBV5-1; CDR3: CASSLNLAGGTDTQYF; DNA: TGCGCCAGCAGCTTGAACCTAGCGGGGGGAACAGATACGCAGTATTTT